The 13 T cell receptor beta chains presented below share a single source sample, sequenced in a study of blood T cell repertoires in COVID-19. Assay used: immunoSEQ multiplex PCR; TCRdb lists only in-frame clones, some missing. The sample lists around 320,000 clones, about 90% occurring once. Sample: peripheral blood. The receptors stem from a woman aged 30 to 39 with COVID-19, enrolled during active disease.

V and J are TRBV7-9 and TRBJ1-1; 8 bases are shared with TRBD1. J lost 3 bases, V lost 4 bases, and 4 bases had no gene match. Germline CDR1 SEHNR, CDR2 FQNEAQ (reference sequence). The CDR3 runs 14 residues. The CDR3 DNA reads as TGTGCCAGCAGCTGGACAGGGTCCTACACTGAAGCTTTCTTT. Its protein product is CASSWTGSYTEAFF.

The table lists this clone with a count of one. CDR3 DNA: TGTGCCACCAGTGCAGGAGGGGCCGGGGAGCTGTTTTTT. Amino acid sequence: CATSAGGAGELFF. The chain combines TRBV24-1 with TRBJ2-2; perhaps TRBD2 as D (6 bases). This CDR3 has 13 amino acids. V was shortened by 5 bases and J by 6 bases, with 9 bases between the two germline ends. From germline, CDR1 is KGHDR and CDR2 SFDVKD.

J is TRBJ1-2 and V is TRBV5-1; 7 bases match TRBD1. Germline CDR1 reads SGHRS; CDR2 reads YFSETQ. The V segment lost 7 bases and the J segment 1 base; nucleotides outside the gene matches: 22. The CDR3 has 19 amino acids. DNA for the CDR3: TGCGCCAGCGCCTCAATCCACGACCAGGGGGAGAAGATTAACTATGGCTACACCTTC. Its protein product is CASASIHDQGEKINYGYTF.

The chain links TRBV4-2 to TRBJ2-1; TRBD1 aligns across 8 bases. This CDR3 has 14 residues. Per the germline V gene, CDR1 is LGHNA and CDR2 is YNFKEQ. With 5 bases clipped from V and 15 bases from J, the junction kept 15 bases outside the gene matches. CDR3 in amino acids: CASSYTGTGSEGFF. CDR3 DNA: TGTGCCAGCAGCTACACCGGGACAGGCTCGGAGGGGTTCTTC.

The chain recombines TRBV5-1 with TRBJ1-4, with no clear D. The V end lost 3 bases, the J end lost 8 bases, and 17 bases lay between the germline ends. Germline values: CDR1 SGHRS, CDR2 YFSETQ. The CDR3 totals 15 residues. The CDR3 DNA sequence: TGCGCCAGCAGCTCTGGAGGAGGGTACGGCGAAAAACTGTTTTTT. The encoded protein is CASSSGGGYGEKLFF.

CDR3 sequence reads: CASSSTGGGMNTEAFF. CDR3 DNA: TGCGCCAGCAGTTCCACAGGGGGGGGAATGAACACTGAAGCTTTCTTT. The chain carries TRBV4-1 and TRBJ1-1, with TRBD1 matching 8 bases. J lost 0 bases, V lost 6 bases, and 9 bases had no gene match. Germline V gene data show CDR1 as MGHRA and CDR2 as YSYEKL. CDR3 length: 16 residues.

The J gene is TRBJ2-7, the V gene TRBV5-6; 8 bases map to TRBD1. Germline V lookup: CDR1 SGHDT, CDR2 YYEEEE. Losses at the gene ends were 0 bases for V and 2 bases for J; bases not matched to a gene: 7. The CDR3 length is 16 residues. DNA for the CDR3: TGTGCCAGCAGCTTGGTATCAGGACAGGGAGCCTACGAGCAGTACTTC. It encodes CASSLVSGQGAYEQYF. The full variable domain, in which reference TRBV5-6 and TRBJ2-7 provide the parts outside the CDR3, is DAGVTQSPTHLIKTRGQQVTLRCSPKSGHDTVSWYQQALGQGPQFIFQYYEEEERQRGNFPDRFSGHQFPNYSSELNVNALLLGDSALYLCASSLVSGQGAYEQYFGPGTRLTVT.

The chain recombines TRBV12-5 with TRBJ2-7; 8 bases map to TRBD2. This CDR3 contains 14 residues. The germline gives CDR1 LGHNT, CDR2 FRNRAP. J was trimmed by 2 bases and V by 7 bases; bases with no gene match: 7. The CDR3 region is CASALGLGAYEQYF. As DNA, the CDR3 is TGTGCTAGTGCCTTGGGACTAGGGGCCTACGAGCAGTACTTC.

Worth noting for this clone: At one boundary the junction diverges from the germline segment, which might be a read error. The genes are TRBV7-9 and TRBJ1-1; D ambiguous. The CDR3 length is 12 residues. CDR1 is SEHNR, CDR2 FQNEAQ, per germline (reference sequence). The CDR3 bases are TGTGCCAGCAGCTTAGACAACATTGAAGCTTTCTTT. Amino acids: CASSLDNIEAFF.

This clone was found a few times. The DNA of the CDR3 is TGTGCCAGCAGCCAAGGAGGCGGGTACTCCGATGATAACTATGGCTACACCTTC. This sequence encodes CASSQGGGYSDDNYGYTF. The genes are TRBV3-1 (or the pseudogene TRBV3-2) and TRBJ1-2; no clear D. The germline gives CDR1 LGHDT, CDR2 YNNKEL (reference sequence). V was cut by 1 base and J by 1 base, with 19 bases left in between. This CDR3 has 18 residues.

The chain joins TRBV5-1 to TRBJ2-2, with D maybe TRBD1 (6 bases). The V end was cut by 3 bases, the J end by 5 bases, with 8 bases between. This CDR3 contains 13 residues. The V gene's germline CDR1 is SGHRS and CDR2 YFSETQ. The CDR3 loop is CASSSGTTGELFF. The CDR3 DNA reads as TGCGCCAGCAGCTCCGGGACAACCGGGGAGCTGTTTTTT.

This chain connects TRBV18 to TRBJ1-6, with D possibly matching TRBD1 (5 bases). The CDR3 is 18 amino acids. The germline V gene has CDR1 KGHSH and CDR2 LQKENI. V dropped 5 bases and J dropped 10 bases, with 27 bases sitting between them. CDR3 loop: CASSSRHSGFLNGSPLHF. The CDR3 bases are TGTGCCAGCTCATCAAGACACTCAGGGTTTCTGAATGGGTCACCCCTCCACTTT.

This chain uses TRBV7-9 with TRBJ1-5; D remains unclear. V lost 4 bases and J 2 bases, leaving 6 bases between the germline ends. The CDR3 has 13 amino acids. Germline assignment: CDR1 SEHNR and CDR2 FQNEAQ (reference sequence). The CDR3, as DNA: TGTGCCAGCAGCTCCCAGGGCAATCAGCCCCAGCATTTT. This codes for CASSSQGNQPQHF.